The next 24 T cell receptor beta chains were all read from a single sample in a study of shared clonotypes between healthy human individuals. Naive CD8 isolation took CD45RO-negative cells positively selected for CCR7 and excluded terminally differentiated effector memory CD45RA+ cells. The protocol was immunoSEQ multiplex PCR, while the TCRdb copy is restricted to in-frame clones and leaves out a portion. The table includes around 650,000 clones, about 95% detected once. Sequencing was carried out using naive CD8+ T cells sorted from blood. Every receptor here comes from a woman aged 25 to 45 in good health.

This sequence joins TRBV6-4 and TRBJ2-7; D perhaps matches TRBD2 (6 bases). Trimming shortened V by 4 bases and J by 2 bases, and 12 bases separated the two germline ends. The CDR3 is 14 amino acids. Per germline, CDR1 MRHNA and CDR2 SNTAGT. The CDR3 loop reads CASSAGPGAYEQYF. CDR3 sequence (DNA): TGTGCCAGCAGTGCCGGGCCGGGAGCCTACGAGCAGTACTTC.

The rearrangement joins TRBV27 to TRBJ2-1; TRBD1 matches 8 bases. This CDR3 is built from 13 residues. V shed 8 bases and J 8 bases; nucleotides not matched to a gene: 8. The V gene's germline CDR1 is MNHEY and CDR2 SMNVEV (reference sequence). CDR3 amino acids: CASLTGAGHEQFF. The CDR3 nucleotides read TGTGCCAGCCTGACAGGGGCGGGCCATGAGCAGTTCTTC.

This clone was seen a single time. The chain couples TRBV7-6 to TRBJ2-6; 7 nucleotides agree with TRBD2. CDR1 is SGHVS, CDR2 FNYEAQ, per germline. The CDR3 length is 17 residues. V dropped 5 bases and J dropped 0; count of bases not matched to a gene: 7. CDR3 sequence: CASSIEGGDSGANVLTF. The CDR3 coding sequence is TGTGCCAGCAGCATCGAGGGAGGGGACTCTGGGGCCAACGTCCTGACTTTC.

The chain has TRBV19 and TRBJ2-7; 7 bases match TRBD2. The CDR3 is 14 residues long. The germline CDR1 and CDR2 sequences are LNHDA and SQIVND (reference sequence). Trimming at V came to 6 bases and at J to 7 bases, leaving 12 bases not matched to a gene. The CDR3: CASSSDWPGGEQYF. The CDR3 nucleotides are TGTGCCAGTAGCTCGGACTGGCCGGGGGGTGAGCAGTACTTC.

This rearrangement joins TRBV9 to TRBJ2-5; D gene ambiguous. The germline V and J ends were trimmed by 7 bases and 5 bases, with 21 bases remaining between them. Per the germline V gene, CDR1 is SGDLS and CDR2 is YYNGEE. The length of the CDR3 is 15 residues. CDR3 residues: CASASGRGNAETQYF. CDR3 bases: TGTGCCAGCGCATCGGGTAGAGGTAATGCGGAGACCCAGTACTTC.

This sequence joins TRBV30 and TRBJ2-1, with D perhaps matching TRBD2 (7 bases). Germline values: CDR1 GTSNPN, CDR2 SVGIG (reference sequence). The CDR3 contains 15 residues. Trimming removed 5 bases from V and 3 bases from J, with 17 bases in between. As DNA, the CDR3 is TGTGCCTGGGGGGGCAGCGGGACTTACTACAATGAGCAGTTCTTC. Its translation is CAWGGSGTYYNEQFF.

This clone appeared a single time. The CDR3 DNA sequence: TGTGCCAGCTCACCGAATAAAGGGACAGGGGGCGCGAAGGGCTACGAGCAGTACTTC. This encodes CASSPNKGTGGAKGYEQYF. V is TRBV18 and J is TRBJ2-7, with 12 bases fitting TRBD1. V shed 3 bases and J 3 bases; nucleotides not matched to a gene: 15. Germline CDR1 is KGHSH and CDR2 is LQKENI. The CDR3 has 19 residues.

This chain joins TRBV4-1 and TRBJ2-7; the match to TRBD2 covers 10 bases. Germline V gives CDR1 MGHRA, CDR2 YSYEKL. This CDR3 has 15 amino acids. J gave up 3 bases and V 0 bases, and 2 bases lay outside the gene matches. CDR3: CASSQEPSGSYEQYF. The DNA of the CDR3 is TGCGCCAGCAGCCAAGAACCTAGCGGGAGCTACGAGCAGTACTTC.

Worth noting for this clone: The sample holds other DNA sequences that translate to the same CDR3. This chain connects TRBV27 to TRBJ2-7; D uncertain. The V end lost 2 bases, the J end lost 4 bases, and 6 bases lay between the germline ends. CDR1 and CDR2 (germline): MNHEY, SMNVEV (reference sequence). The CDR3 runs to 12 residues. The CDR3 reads CASSLPGYEQYF. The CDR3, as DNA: TGTGCCAGCAGTTTACCAGGATACGAGCAGTACTTC.

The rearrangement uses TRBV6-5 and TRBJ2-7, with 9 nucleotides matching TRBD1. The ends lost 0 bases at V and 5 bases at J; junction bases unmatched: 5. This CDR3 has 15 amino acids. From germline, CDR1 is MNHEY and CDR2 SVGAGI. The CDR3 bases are TGTGCCAGCAGTTACTCCGGGACAGGGTCCCACGAGCAGTACTTC. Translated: CASSYSGTGSHEQYF.

As DNA, the CDR3 is TGTGCCAGCAGTACCGAGACTAGCGGGAGGGGCGACGAGCAGTACTTC. The encoded protein is CASSTETSGRGDEQYF. This sequence joins TRBV2 and TRBJ2-7; TRBD2 matches 14 bases. V dropped 5 bases and J dropped 5; count of bases not matched to a gene: 8. The CDR3 spans 16 residues. Germline assignment: CDR1 SNHLY and CDR2 FYNNEI. The entire variable domain, with the rest obtained from reference TRBV2 and TRBJ2-7, is as follows: EPEVTQTPSHQVTQMGQEVILRCVPISNHLYFYWYRQILGQKVEFLVSFYNNEISEKSEIFDDQFSVERPDGSNFTLKIRSTKLEDSAMYFCASSTETSGRGDEQYFGPGTRLTVT.

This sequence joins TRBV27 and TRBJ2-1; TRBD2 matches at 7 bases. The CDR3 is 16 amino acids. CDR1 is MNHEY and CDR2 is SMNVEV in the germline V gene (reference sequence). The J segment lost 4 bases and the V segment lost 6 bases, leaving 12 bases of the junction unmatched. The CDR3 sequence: CASRTEREVLYNEQFF. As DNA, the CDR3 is TGTGCCAGCAGAACCGAACGGGAGGTACTGTACAATGAGCAGTTCTTC.

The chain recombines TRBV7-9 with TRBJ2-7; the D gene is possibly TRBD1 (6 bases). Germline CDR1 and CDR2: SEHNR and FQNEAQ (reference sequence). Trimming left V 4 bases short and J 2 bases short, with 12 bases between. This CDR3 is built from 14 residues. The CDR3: CASSSPGQPYEQYF. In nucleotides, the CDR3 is TGTGCCAGCAGCTCCCCCGGACAGCCCTACGAGCAGTACTTC. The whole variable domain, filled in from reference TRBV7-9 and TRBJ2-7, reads DTGVSQNPRHKITKRGQNVTFRCDPISEHNRLYWYRQTLGQGPEFLTYFQNEAQLEKSRLLSDRFSAERPKGSFSTLEIQRTEQGDSAMYLCASSSPGQPYEQYFGPGTRLTVT.

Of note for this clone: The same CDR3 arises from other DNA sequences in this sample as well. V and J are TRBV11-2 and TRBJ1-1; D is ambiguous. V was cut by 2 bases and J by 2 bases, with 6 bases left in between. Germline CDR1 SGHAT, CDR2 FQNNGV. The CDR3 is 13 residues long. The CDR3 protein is CASSLSGNTEAFF. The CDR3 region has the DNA TGTGCCAGCAGCTTAAGCGGAAACACTGAAGCTTTCTTT.

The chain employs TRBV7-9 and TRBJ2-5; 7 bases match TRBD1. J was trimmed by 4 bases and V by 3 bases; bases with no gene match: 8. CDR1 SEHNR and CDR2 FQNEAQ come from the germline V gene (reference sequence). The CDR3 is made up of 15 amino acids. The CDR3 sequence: CASSLSKGALETQYF. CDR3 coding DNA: TGTGCCAGCAGCTTGTCTAAGGGGGCCTTAGAGACCCAGTACTTC.

The CDR3 DNA is TGTGCCAGCAGTGAATGGAGGGAGTTAACCGGGGAGCTGTTTTTT. This encodes CASSEWRELTGELFF. The V and J genes are TRBV25-1 and TRBJ2-2; tentative D call: TRBD2 (6 bases). Germline lookup yields CDR1 MGHDK and CDR2 SYGVNS. Trimming left V 1 base short and J 5 bases short, with 11 bases between. The CDR3 has 15 residues.

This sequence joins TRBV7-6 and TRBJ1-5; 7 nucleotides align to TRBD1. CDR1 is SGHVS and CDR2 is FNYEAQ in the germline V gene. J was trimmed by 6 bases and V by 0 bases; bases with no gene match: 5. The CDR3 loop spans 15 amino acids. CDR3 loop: CASSLAGDRAQPQHF. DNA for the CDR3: TGTGCCAGCAGCTTAGCAGGTGACAGGGCTCAGCCCCAGCATTTT.

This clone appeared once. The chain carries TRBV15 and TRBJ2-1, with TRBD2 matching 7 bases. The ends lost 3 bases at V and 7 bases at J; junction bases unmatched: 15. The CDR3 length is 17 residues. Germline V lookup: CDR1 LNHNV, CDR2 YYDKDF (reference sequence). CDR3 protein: CATSRPPLAGVWNEQFF. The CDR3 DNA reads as TGTGCCACCAGCAGGCCCCCGCTGGCGGGAGTGTGGAATGAGCAGTTCTTC.

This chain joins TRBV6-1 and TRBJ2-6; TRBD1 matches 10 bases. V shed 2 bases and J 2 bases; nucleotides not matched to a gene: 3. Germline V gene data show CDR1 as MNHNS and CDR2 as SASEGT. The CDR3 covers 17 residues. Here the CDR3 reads CASSEPTGGPGANVLTF. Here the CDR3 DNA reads TGTGCCAGCAGTGAACCGACAGGGGGCCCTGGGGCCAACGTCCTGACTTTC.

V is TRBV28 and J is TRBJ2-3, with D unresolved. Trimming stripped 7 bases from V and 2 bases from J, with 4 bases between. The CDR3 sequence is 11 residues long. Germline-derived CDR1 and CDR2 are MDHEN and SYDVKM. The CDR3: CASTNTDTQYF. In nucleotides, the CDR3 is TGTGCCAGCACAAACACAGATACGCAGTATTTT. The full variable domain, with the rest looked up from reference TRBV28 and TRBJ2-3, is DVKVTQSSRYLVKRTGEKVFLECVQDMDHENMFWYRQDPGLGLRLIYFSYDVKMKEKGDIPEGYSVSREKKERFSLILESASTNQTSMYLCASTNTDTQYFGPGTRLTVL.

The CDR3 nucleotides are TGTGCCAGCAGTTCCCTTTTGGGGACCCAGTACTTC. This encodes CASSSLLGTQYF. This sequence joins TRBV27 and TRBJ2-5; D gene uncertain. V lost 4 bases, J lost 7 bases, and 10 bases lay in between. In germline, CDR1 is MNHEY, CDR2 SMNVEV (reference sequence). The CDR3 totals 12 residues.

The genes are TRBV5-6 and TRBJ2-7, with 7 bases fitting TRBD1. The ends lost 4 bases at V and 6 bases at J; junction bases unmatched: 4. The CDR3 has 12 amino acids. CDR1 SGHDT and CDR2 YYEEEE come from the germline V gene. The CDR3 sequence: CASSIDRVEQYF. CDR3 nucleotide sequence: TGTGCCAGCAGCATAGACAGGGTCGAGCAGTACTTC. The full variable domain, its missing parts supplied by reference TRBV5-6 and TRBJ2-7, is DAGVTQSPTHLIKTRGQQVTLRCSPKSGHDTVSWYQQALGQGPQFIFQYYEEEERQRGNFPDRFSGHQFPNYSSELNVNALLLGDSALYLCASSIDRVEQYFGPGTRLTVT.

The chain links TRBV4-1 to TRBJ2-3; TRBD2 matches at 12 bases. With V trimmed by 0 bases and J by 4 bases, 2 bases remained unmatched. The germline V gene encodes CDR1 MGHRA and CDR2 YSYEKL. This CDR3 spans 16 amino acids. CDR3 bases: TGCGCCAGCAGCCAAGAGACTAGCGGGAGCCCAGATACGCAGTATTTT. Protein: CASSQETSGSPDTQYF.

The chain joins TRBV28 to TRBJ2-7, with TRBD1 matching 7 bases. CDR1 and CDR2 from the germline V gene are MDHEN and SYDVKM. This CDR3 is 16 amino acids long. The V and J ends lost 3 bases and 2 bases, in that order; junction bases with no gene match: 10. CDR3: CASSFSVTGKTYEQYF. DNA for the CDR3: TGTGCCAGCAGTTTCTCAGTGACAGGGAAGACCTACGAGCAGTACTTC.